This TCR beta chain was sequenced for a study of OX40 agonist ivuxolimab in advanced cancers. Study-wide context: Ivuxolimab was a fully human IgG2 agonistic monoclonal antibody targeting the costimulatory receptor OX40 (CD134). Prior anti-PD-1, anti-PD-L1 or anti-CTLA-4 therapy was permitted, and checkpoint inhibitors had been received by 40% to 50% of dose-escalation patients. Of the roughly 51 dose-escalation patients, hepatocellular carcinoma was present in about 19, melanoma in roughly 15, renal cell carcinoma in 9 and head and neck cancer in 9. Partial responses were achieved by three dose-escalation patients, of whom one had hepatocellular carcinoma and two had cutaneous melanoma. The monotherapy dose-escalation portion (N of about 50 patients) of the phase I ivuxolimab trial is reported in the paper. In the dose-escalation cohort, more than 75% of patients were male, and the mean age was around 60 years, with a range of about 23 to 90. Intravenous ivuxolimab was administered to patients every 2 weeks at six dose levels: 0.01, 0.1, 0.3, 1.5, 3 and 10 mg/kg. Peripheral TCRbeta sequencing was intended to test whether TCR sequence diversity was altered and clonal T-cell expansion was caused by ivuxolimab. Results the study describes overall, beyond this receptor: The antigen specificity of the peripheral T cells that underwent clonal expansion was not determined. In partial responders in the 0.1-3.0 mg/kg groups, normalized peripheral clonal expansion was found to be among the lowest, especially among CD8+ T cells. On average, CD8+ T cells showed more expanded clones than CD4+ T cells after ivuxolimab. At doses of 0.1 to 3.0 mg/kg, clonal expansion of both CD4+ and CD8+ blood T cells was observed from baseline to week 6. Low levels of normalized T-cell clonal expansion were also seen in some nonresponding patients.

The trial excluded patients who had a history of autoimmune disease or who were on systemic immunosuppression. In every dose cohort, peripheral blood was drawn for TCR sequencing at baseline, cycle 4 day 1, and cycle 7 day 1. The samples were taken from a phase I, first-in-human, multicenter, open-label dose-escalation trial of ivuxolimab. Adults with locally advanced or metastatic melanoma, renal cell carcinoma, hepatocellular carcinoma or head and neck squamous cell carcinoma were enrolled in the trial. CD4+ and CD8+ T cells were sorted separately from peripheral blood before TCR sequencing. For sequencing of the TCRbeta CDR3 region, genomic DNA was extracted from the sorted cells. The immunoSEQ Assay was used for sequencing of TCRbeta CDR3 regions. The table comes from immuneACCESS by way of TCRdb, which keeps in-frame sequences with V and J called. Part of the clones is missing from these tables; in studies checked, under half for an unresolved V gene and the rest for unknown reasons. A total of 65,000 to 85,000 clones appear in this sample, approximately 89% of them only once. The top ten clonotypes cover about 0.2% of the sample.

As concerns this clone: Its target antigen remains unknown. Base qualities are missing; no much larger clone stands one base away.

The CDR3 has 15 amino acids, counting the end cysteine and phenylalanine. Only CDR3 DNA is held: 45 bases, read in frame from base 1. Clipping removes 4 bases from V and 7 bases from J, with 10 as the unmatched junction base count. Taken from the germline V gene, the CDR1 and CDR2 loops are MNHEY and SVGAGI. The sequence derives from an adult with an advanced solid tumor such as melanoma, head and neck, liver or kidney cancer. The chain is encoded by TRBV6-5 joined to TRBJ2-1, with TRBD2 matching 7 junction bases. Sequenced material: CD4+ or CD8+ T cells sorted from blood, taken in a trial of the OX40 agonist ivuxolimab. CDR3 sequence: CASSSPELAKNEQFF. In nucleotides, the sequence is TGTGCCAGCAGTTCTCCGGAACTAGCGAAGAATGAGCAGTTCTTC.